The 3 T cell receptor beta chains reported below all come from one sample, sequenced in a study of T-cell reconstitution after alpha-beta-depleted transplantation in children. This sample's TCRbeta library carried unique molecular identifier barcodes. TCRdb passed the PCR reads through MiXCR, listing each CDR3 protein once. The table lists almost 500,000 distinct CDR3 sequences, under 15% of them singletons, with around 6% in the top ten. The specimen comprised PBMCs from the stem cell graft donor, sampled from the stem cell graft. The receptors derive from a human donor who donated a stem cell graft to a child with combined immunodeficiency.

In this sample, this clonotype turned up many times. CDR3 nucleotides: TGCGCCAGCAGCTTCAAGACAAGCACAGATACGCAGTATTTT. Its protein product is CASSFKTSTDTQYF. The rearrangement joins TRBV5-1 to TRBJ2-3; D gene ambiguous. The CDR3 totals 14 residues. Trimming took off 2 bases at V and 0 bases at J, with 7 bases between the two ends. Germline CDR1 SGHRS, CDR2 YFSETQ.

This clonotype was seen more than once but under ten times. CDR3 sequence reads: CSARDRRSADTQYF. The CDR3 coding sequence is TGCAGTGCTAGAGATCGCCGAAGTGCAGATACGCAGTATTTT. The rearrangement uses TRBV20-1 and TRBJ2-3; D call uncertain. Germline V CDR1 and CDR2: DFQATT, SNEGSKA (reference sequence). V lost 0 bases, J lost 4 bases, and 11 bases lay in between. The CDR3 spans 14 residues.

The CDR3 DNA reads TGTGCCAGTAGTATAGTGGCCCACACAGATACGCAGTATTTT. Encoded protein: CASSIVAHTDTQYF. The gene calls are TRBV19 and TRBJ2-3, with unresolved D. This CDR3 contains 14 residues. CDR1 is LNHDA and CDR2 is SQIVND in the germline V gene (reference sequence). V was shortened by 1 base and J by 2 bases, with 7 bases between the two germline ends.